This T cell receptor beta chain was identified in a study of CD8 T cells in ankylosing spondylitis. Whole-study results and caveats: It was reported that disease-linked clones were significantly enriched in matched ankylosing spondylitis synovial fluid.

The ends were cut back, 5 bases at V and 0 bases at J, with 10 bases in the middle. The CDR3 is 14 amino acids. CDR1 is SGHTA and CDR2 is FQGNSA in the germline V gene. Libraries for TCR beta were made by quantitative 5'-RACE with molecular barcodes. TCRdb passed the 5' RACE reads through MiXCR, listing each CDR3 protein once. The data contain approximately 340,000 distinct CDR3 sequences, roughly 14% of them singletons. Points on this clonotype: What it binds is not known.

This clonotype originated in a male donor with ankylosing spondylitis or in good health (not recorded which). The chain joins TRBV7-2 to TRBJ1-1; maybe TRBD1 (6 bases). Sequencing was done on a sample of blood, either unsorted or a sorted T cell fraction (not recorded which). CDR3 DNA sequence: TGTGCCAGCAGCATAGAGGGGGTGAACACTGAAGCTTTCTTT. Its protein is CASSIEGVNTEAFF. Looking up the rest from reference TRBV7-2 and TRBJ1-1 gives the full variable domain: GAGVSQSPSNKVTEKGKDVELRCDPISGHTALYWYRQSLGQGLEFLIYFQGNSAPDKSGLPSDRFSAERTGGSVSTLTIQRTQQEDSAVYLCASSIEGVNTEAFFGQGTRLTVV.